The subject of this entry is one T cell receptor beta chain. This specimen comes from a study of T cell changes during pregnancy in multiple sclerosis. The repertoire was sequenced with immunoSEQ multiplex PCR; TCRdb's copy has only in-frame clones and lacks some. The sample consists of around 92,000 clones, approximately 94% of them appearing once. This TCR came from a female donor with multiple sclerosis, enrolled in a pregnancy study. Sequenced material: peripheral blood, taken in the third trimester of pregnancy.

In nucleotides, the CDR3 is TGTGCCAGCAGCCCAAGGGGGACTAGCGGGCCTTATGAGCAGTTCTTC. It encodes CASSPRGTSGPYEQFF. This chain links TRBV9 with TRBJ2-1, with 12 bases lining up with TRBD2. From germline, CDR1 is SGDLS and CDR2 YYNGEE. J gave up 8 bases and V 4 bases, and 10 bases lay outside the gene matches. The CDR3 contains 16 residues.